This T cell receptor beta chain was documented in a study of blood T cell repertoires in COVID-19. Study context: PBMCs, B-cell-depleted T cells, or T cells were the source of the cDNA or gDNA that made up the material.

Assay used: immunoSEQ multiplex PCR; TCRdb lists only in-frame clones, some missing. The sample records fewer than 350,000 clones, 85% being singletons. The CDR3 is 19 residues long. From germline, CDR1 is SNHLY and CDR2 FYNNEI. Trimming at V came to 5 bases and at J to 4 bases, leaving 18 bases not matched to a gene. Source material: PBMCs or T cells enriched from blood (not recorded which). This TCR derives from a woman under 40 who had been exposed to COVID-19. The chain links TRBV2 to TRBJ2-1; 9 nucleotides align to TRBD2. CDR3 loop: CASSWDLVSSGVKYNEQFF. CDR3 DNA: TGTGCCAGCAGTTGGGACCTCGTGTCTAGCGGGGTTAAATACAATGAGCAGTTCTTC. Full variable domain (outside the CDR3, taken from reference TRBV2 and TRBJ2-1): EPEVTQTPSHQVTQMGQEVILRCVPISNHLYFYWYRQILGQKVEFLVSFYNNEISEKSEIFDDQFSVERPDGSNFTLKIRSTKLEDSAMYFCASSWDLVSSGVKYNEQFFGPGTRLTVL.